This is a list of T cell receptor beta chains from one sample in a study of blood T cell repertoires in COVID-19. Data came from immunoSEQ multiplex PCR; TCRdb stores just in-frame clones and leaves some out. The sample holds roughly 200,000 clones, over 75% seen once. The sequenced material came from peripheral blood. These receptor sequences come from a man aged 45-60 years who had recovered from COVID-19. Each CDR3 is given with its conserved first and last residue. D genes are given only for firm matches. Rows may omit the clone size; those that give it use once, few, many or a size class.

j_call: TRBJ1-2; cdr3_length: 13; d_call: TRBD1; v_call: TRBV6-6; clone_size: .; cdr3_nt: TGTGCCAGCAGTCGGACAGGCGACTATGGCTACACCTTC; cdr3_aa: CASSRTGDYGYTF
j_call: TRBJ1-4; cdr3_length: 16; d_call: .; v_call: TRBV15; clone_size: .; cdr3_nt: TGTGCCACCAGCAGTCGTTGGGACTCCCTATCAGAAAAACTGTTTTTT; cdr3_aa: CATSSRWDSLSEKLFF
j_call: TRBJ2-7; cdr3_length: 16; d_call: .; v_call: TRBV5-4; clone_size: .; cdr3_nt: TGTGCCAGCAGCTCTCCATCGAGCGGGTATAGTTACGAGCAGTACTTC; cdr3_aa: CASSSPSSGYSYEQYF
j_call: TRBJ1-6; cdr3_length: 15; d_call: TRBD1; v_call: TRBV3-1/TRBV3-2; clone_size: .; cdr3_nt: TGTGCCAGCAGCCTCGGACAGGGGTATAGGTCCCCCCTCCACTTT; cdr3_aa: CASSLGQGYRSPLHF
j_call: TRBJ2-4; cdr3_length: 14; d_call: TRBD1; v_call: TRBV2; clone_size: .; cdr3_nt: TGTGCCAGCAGTGAGGGACAGGGTTGGGACATTCAGTACTTC; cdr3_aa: CASSEGQGWDIQYF
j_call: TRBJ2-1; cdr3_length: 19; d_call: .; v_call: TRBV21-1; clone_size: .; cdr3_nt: TGTGCCCCCTTCGGGACTAGCGGGAGTCAGGAGATCGAAGACAATGAGCAGTTCTTC; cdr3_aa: CAPFGTSGSQEIEDNEQFF
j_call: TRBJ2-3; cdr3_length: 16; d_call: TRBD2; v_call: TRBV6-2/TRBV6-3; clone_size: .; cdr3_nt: TGTGCCAGCAGCACGACTAGCGGGAGCCCCCGGGATACGCAGTATTTT; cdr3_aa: CASSTTSGSPRDTQYF
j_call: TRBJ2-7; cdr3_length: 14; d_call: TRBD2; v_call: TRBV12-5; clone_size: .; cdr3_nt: TGTGCTAGTGGCTCCGGGACTACCCATTACGAGCAGTACTTC; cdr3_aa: CASGSGTTHYEQYF
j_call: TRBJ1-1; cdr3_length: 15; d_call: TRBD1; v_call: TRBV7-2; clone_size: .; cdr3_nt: TGTGCCAGCAGCTTATCGGACAGGGATCACACTGAAGCTTTCTTT; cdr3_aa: CASSLSDRDHTEAFF
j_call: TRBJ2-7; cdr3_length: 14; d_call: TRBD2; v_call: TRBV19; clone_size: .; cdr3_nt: TGTGCCAGTAGGAAGGGACTAGCGTCCTACGAGCAGTACTTC; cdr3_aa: CASRKGLASYEQYF
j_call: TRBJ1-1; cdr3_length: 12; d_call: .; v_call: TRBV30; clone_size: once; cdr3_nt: TGTGCCGGTGGACACATGAACACTGAAGCTTTCTTT; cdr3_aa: CAGGHMNTEAFF
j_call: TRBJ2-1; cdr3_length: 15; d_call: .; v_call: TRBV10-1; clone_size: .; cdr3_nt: TGCGCCACCAGTAAGGGTGCAGGGGCGATGTATGAGCAGTTCTTC; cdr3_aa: CATSKGAGAMYEQFF
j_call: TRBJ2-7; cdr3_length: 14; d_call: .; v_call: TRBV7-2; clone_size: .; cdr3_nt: TGTGCCAGCAGCTTAGTGGACTACTCCTACGAGCAGTACTTC; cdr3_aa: CASSLVDYSYEQYF
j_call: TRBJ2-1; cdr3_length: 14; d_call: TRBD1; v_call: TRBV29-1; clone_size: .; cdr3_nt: TGCAGCGTTGCTGACAGGGGGTTCTACAATGAGCAGTTCTTC; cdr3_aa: CSVADRGFYNEQFF
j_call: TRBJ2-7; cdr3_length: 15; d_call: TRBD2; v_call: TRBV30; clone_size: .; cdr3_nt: TGTGCCTGGAGAGATAGCGGGAGGCCACCCTACGAGCAGTACTTC; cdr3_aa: CAWRDSGRPPYEQYF
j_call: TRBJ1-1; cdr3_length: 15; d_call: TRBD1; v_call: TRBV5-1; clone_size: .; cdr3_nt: TGCGCCAGCAGCTTGGGACAGGGGCGACAGACTGAAGCTTTCTTT; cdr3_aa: CASSLGQGRQTEAFF
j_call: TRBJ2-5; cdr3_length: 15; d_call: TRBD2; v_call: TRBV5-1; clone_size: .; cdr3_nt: TGCGCCAGCAGAAATGGGAGGGCTTTAGGAGAGACCCAGTACTTC; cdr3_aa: CASRNGRALGETQYF
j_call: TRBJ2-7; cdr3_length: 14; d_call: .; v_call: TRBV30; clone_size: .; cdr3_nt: TGTGCCTGGGTGGGGCGAGGTCCATCCTACGAGCAGTACTTC; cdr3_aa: CAWVGRGPSYEQYF
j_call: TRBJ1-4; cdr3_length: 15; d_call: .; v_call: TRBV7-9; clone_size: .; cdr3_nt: TGTGCCAGCAGCTTATGGGCCGGAGGTAATGAAAAACTGTTTTTT; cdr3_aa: CASSLWAGGNEKLFF
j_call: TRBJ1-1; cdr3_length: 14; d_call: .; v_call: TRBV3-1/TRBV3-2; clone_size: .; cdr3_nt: TGTGCCAGCACCCAATTGGACAGTAACACTGAAGCTTTCTTT; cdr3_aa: CASTQLDSNTEAFF
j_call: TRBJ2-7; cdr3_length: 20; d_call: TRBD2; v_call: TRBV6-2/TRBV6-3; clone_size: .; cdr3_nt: TGTGCCAGCAGTTACTCGGGGGGACTAGCGGGAGGAACTCCCCTCTACGAGCAGTACTTC; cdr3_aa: CASSYSGGLAGGTPLYEQYF
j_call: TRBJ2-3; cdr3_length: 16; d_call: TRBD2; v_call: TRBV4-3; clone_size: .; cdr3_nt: TGCGCCAGCAGCAGAGCTCCGGGACTAGCGGCAGATACGCAGTATTTT; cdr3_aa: CASSRAPGLAADTQYF
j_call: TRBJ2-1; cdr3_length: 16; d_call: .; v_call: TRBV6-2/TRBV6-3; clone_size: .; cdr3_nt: TGTGCCAGCAGTGTCCGTCGAAACGCGGGGAACTATGAGCAGTTCTTC; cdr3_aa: CASSVRRNAGNYEQFF
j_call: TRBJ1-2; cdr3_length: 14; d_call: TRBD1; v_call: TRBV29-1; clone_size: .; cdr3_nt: TGCAGCGTTGAGTTGGGACAGGGGGCCTATGGCTACACCTTC; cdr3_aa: CSVELGQGAYGYTF
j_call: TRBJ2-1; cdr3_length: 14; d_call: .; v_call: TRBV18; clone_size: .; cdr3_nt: TGTGCCAGCTCACTGTCGGGCTCCTACAATGAGCAGTTCTTC; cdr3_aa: CASSLSGSYNEQFF
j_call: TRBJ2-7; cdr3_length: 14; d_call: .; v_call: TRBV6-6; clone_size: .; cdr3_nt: TGTGCCAGCAGTTACTCGGCAGATGCCTACGAGCAGTACTTC; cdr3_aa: CASSYSADAYEQYF
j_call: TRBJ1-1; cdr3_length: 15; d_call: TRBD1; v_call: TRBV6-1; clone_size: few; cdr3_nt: TGTGCCAGCAGTGACCTCGGACAGGGATCCACTGAAGCTTTCTTT; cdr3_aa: CASSDLGQGSTEAFF
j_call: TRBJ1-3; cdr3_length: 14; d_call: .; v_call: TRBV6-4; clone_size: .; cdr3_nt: TGTGCCAGCAGTGCTTACAGGTCTGGAAACACCATATATTTT; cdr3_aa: CASSAYRSGNTIYF
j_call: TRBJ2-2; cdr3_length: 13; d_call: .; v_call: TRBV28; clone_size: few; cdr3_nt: TGTGCCAGCAGTTTACAGAACACCGGGGAGCTGTTTTTT; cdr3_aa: CASSLQNTGELFF
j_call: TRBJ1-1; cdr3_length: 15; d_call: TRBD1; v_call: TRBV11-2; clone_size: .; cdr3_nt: TGTGCCAGCAGCTTAGGGGCAGGGGGAAACACTGAAGCTTTCTTT; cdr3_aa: CASSLGAGGNTEAFF
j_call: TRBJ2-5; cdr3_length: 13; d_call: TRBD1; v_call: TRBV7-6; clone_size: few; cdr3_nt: TGTGCCAGCAGCTTAGGACAGGGGGAGACCCAGTACTTC; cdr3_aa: CASSLGQGETQYF
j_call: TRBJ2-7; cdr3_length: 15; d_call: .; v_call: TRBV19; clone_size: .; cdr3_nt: TGTGCCAGTAGTATAGATCCTGGCAGCTCCTACGAGCAGTACTTC; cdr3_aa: CASSIDPGSSYEQYF
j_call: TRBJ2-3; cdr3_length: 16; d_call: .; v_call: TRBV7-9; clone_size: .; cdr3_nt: TGTGCCAGCAGCAAATACGGGACATCTAGCACAGATACGCAGTATTTT; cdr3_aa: CASSKYGTSSTDTQYF
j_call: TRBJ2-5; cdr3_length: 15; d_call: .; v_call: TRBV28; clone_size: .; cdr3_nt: TGTGCCAGCAGTTGGACTACGAAGGAGGGGGAGACCCAGTACTTC; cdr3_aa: CASSWTTKEGETQYF
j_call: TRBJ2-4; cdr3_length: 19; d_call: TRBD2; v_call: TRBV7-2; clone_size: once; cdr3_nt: TGTGCCAGCAGCAAAAGACTAGCGGGAGTAGGTTTGACCAAAAACATTCAGTACTTC; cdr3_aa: CASSKRLAGVGLTKNIQYF
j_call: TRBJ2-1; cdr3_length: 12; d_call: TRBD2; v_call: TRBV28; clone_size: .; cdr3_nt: TGTGCCAGCAACGGACTAGACGGGGACGCGATCTTC; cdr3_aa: CASNGLDGDAIF
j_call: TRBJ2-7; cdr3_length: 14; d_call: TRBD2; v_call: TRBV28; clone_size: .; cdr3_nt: TGTGCCAGCAGTGTAGCGGGAGGGAACTACGAGCAGTACTTC; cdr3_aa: CASSVAGGNYEQYF
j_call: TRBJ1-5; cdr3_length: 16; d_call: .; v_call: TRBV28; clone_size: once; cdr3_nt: TGTGCCAGCAGTTTACAGGGATTTAGGACAAATCAGCCCCAGCATTTT; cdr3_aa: CASSLQGFRTNQPQHF
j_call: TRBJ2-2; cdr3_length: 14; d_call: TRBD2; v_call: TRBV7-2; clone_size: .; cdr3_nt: TGTGCCAGCACGCGGGAGTCACGGACCGGGGAGCTGTTTTTT; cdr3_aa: CASTRESRTGELFF
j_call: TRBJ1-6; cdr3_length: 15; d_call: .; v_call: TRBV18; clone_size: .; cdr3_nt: TGTGCCAGCTCACCACCTGGGAGGGCAAATTCACCCCTCCACTTT; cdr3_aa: CASSPPGRANSPLHF
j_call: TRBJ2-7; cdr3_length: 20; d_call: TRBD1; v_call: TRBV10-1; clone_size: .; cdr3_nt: TGCGCCAGCAGTGGGAAAAACAGGGGGGAAGGGGACCAACAACCCTACGAGCAGTACTTC; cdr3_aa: CASSGKNRGEGDQQPYEQYF
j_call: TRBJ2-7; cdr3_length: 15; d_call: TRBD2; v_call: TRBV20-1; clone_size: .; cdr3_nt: TGCAGTGCTAGTGAAATCATTAGCGGGAGTTACGAGCAGTACTTC; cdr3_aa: CSASEIISGSYEQYF
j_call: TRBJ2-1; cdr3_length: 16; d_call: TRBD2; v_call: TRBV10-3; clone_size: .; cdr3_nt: TGTGCCATCAGGGGGGATAGCGGGAGCTCCTACAATGAGCAGTTCTTC; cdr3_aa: CAIRGDSGSSYNEQFF
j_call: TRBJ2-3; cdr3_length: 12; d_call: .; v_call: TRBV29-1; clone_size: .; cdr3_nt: TGCAGCGGCCGACTAAACACAGATACGCAGTATTTT; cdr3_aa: CSGRLNTDTQYF
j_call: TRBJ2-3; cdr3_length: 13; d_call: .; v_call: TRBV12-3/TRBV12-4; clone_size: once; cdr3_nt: TGTGCCAGCAGTTCGTTATCTCGGGATACGCAGTATTTT; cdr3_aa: CASSSLSRDTQYF
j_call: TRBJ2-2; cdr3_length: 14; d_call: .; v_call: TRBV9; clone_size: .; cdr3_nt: TGTGCCAGCAGCGTAGGTTCCCCGACCGGGGAGCTGTTTTTT; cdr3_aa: CASSVGSPTGELFF